This T cell receptor beta chain appears in the sequencing data of a study of cytomegalovirus exposure and HLA in healthy donors (TCRdb year 2017). Regarding the complete study: An earlier analysis of approximately 640 of the donors reported about 250 Gb of sequence data and some 120 million unique TCR beta sequences from 190 million or so T cells. To study patterns of TCR occurrence, a later analysis re-analyzed previously published TCR beta repertoires from several hundred donors and added high-resolution HLA genotyping. Among 300 to 500 genotyped donors of the cohort, an average of approximately 240,000 unique TCR beta nucleotide sequences was sequenced per donor, of which roughly 17% were non-productive. HLA typing included class I and class II loci at four-digit resolution. Roughly 300 gigabases of sequencing data and 75 million to 85 million unique TCR sequences made up an early release that covered approximately 620 HLA-typed donors. All discovery cohort repertoires had been generated using a single sequencing platform. Typing coverage varied by locus: about 629-640 donors for A, B, C, DRB1 and DQB1; 522 for DQA1; over 600 for DPA1; approximately 490 for DPB1. To predict cytomegalovirus infection status, the study combined high-throughput TCR immunosequencing, statistical association of individual TCRs with disease status, and machine learning. Because of strong linkage in the cohort, 5 or 6 DR-DQ haplotypes were treated as single units for association and clustering. The genetic ancestry cluster associated with self-reported Caucasian donors included about four fifths of the approximately 410 genotyped donors. In a later genetic analysis, genome-wide SNP genotypes for about three fifths of the roughly 670 donors were used, and that subset was treated as a discovery cohort. Rather than using new phenotypic data, the later analysis identified candidate immune exposures from TCR beta sequences and from how often those sequences occurred across donors. Donor age, sex, ethnicity and CMV serostatus were compiled alongside the repertoire data. Along with the roughly 610-subject first cohort, a separate validation cohort of roughly 110 different subjects was used. An earlier analysis of approximately 580 of the donors used high-throughput TCR beta sequencing to judge whether each TCR beta V gene segment behaved as functional or pseudogenic. The study used immunosequencing to profile the T cell repertoires of 666 subjects and linked those repertoires to cytomegalovirus serostatus. The study was designed to test whether signatures of past pathogen exposure could be identified by cataloging public T cell receptors.

The cohort comprised more than 550 healthy bone marrow donors. Cohort members were all nominally healthy when sampled, although unrecorded immune exposures were likely present. The donor tested CMV seronegative, placing the donor among the roughly 400 seronegative members of the cohort. A peripheral blood sample was provided by each donor, and peripheral blood mononuclear cells were used for TCR beta sequencing. The Qiagen DNeasy Blood Extraction Kit was used to extract genomic DNA from the blood cell samples. The library came from the immunoSEQ multiplex PCR assay. For the multiplex PCR, a mixture combining 60 forward primers for TCR Vbeta segments and 13 reverse primers for TCR Jbeta segments was used. A multiplex PCR assay on genomic DNA amplified the CDR3 region of rearranged TCR beta genes. Amplified TCR beta libraries were sequenced as 87-base-pair reads on the Illumina HiSeq System. The paper's processing steps were these. In a later analysis, some 80 million unique TCR beta chains were counted across the approximately 640 repertoires, and roughly 9.9 million of these chains were shared by at least two donors. A nearest-neighbor algorithm error-corrected the raw reads and collapsed the reads into unique sequences, merging closely related sequences to remove PCR and sequencing errors. V, D and J gene segments were assigned by aligning CDR3 sequences to IMGT reference sequences. For a sequence to be retained, a match of at least six nucleotides was required to both a V gene segment and a J gene segment. A rearrangement counted as productive if the CDR3 had no stop codons and remained in frame with V and J, and every other rearrangement counted as non-productive. CDR3 was defined by IMGT convention, running from the second conserved V-encoded cysteine to the conserved J-encoded phenylalanine. Sequences without an unambiguous match to a single V gene segment were excluded from the earlier analysis of over 500 of the donors. In an earlier analysis of some 590 of the donors, V segments were called functional above 56.7% productive rearrangements and were called segregating when the between-donor standard deviation exceeded 5%. To diagnose cytomegalovirus status from the catalog of TCR beta chain sequences, a statistical classification framework was built. In a later analysis, TCR nucleotide sequences were compared against IMGT/GENE-DB human TR gene sequences so that V and J genes could be assigned. In a later analysis, CDR3 sequences and most-parsimonious VDJ recombination scenarios were assigned using the TCRdist pipeline. A later analysis defined each TCR beta chain by its CDR3 amino acid sequence plus V-gene family, and excluded reads lacking a unique V-gene family. As a way to deal with suspected cross-contamination and a sequencing artifact, a later analysis dropped nearly 600 nucleotide sequences that were highly shared and had low generation probability. For each public chain, a later analysis derived a clonal expansion index from normalized ranks of inferred template counts within each repertoire. In a later analysis, generation probabilities were computed using a VDJ recombination model fitted to out-of-frame rearrangements, and the results were checked against IGoR. A later analysis scored TCR-TCR, TCR-HLA and TCR-CMV co-occurrence with hypergeometric tests, applying a repertoire-size bias correction to TCR pairs. A later analysis estimated false discovery rates by permuting HLA or CMV assignments 20 times. In a later analysis, co-occurring TCRs were grouped using DBSCAN, with TCRdist sequence similarity added in when clustering inside HLA-allele-positive subsets. Repertoires with fewer than 30,000 or more than 120,000 public chains, plus five repertoires with anomalous nucleotide sharing, were excluded from co-occurrence clustering. This immuneACCESS table, as held by TCRdb, lists in-frame sequences with V and J called but not all clones. Of the missing ones, under half trace to an unresolved V gene in checked studies; the others have no known cause. V and J calls and clone size are given by that table; D and trimming were obtained from the DNA. The sample data list about 190,000 clones, and roughly 73% of these were observed just once. Approximately 1.8% of the sample goes to the ten largest clones.

CDR1 SSHAT and CDR2 FNYEAQ are derived from the germline V gene (reference sequence). Spanning cysteine to phenylalanine, the CDR3 consists of 16 amino acids. The kept DNA is CDR3 alone, 48 bases in frame from the first base. As for this clone: This receptor's antigen is unknown. A junction end diverges from the germline sequence, so it may reflect a read error.

Overall study outcomes, separate from this receptor: The 87-base-pair reads could not distinguish some IMGT-functional V segments, including TRBV6-2 and TRBV6-3, so those segments were excluded. At a false discovery rate of 0.05, a later analysis linked 16,951 TCR beta sequences to specific HLA alleles. When HLA alleles, especially DR and DQ, strongly co-occurred, attributing TCR associations to individual alleles was difficult. The classifier was reported to diagnose cytomegalovirus status with high specificity and sensitivity in both the original cohort and the validation cohort. Across donors, most TCR sequences were observed very rarely, whereas some public TCRs were present in many individuals. Around 16 rarely observed V segments, including chromosome 9 orphons, were excluded from the earlier analysis of about 500 of the donors because counts were too low. A later analysis reported that several top co-occurrence clusters appeared linked to parvovirus B19, influenza, CMV and Epstein-Barr virus. A further reported finding was that TCR beta sequences accurately predicted the HLA-A and HLA-B alleles for most subjects in the first cohort. In an earlier analysis of 587 of the donors, most TCR beta V segments were observed in productive rearrangements about 90% or about 30% of the time, broadly matching IMGT annotations. Three of the identified cytomegalovirus-associated TCR beta chains were confirmed in vitro to be specific for cytomegalovirus antigens. Correlated functional status among segregating V segments might be attributable to linkage disequilibrium, but an unknown experimental factor could not be ruled out. Compared with the approximately 670-donor mean, donors in an Asian-associated ancestry cluster had fewer N-insertions in productive TCRs, according to a later genetic analysis. The authors suggested that the approach could potentially be generalized to other disease states and immunological phenotypes. A later analysis found that most CMV-associated TCR beta chains appeared HLA-restricted, with HLA associations seemingly driven largely by CMV exposure. A later analysis found that HLA-associated TCR beta chains were more clonally expanded and had lower generation probabilities than equally common non-associated chains. A later genetic analysis associated a missense DCLRE1C variant with V-gene and J-gene trimming of TCR beta chains, and an independent cohort replicated the association. The cohort was sequenced for TCR beta chains only, and without alpha or paired-chain data the features that could be detected were limited. Because some donors lacked HLA typing at each locus, the association tests relied only on the typed subset. The sequencing pipeline was judged likely to have produced a cluster of highly shared sequence variants as a technical artifact. CMV serostatus was the only immune exposure information available for the cohort. In a later analysis, the rate of TCR association differed among HLA loci, with DRB1 alleles having the most associated TCRs and HLA-C alleles having the fewest. The study gave a list of about 170 TCR beta chains associated with cytomegalovirus. Roughly uniform sequencing depth across donors was assumed in presence/absence analyses, although this assumption may not hold.

The specimen sequenced was PBMCs. The rearranged segments are TRBV7-7 and TRBJ2-2; 9 nucleotides in the junction match TRBD2. This clonotype was sampled from a woman in her 30s in good health and CMV-seronegative. The sequenced DNA is TGTGCTAGCAGCTTACAATTAGCGGGAGCTGGCGGGGAGCTGTTTTTT. The translation is CASSLQLAGAGGELFF.